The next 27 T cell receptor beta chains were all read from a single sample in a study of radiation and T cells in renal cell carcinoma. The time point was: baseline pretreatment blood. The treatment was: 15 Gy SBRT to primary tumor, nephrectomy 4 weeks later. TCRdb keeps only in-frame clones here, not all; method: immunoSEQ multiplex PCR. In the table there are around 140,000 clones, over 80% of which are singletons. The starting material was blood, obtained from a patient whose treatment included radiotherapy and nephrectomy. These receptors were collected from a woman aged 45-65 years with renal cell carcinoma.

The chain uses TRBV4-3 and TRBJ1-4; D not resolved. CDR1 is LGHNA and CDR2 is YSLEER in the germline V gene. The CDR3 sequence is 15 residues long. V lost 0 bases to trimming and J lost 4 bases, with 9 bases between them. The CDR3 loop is CASSQERRVNEKLFF. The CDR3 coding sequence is TGCGCCAGCAGCCAAGAGAGGAGGGTTAATGAAAAACTGTTTTTT.

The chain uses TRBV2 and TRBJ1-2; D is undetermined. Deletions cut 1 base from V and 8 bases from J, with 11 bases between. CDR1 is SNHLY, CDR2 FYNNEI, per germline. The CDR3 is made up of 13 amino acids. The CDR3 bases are TGTGCCAGCAGTGAAGGTTTGAGTCGAGGCTACACCTTC. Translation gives CASSEGLSRGYTF.

The CDR3 nucleotides read TGTGCCAGTAGTTTGGGACAGGCCTACAATCAGCCCCAGCATTTT. Amino acid sequence: CASSLGQAYNQPQHF. The rearrangement links TRBV19 to TRBJ1-5, with 8 nucleotides matching TRBD1. Germline V CDR1 and CDR2: LNHDA, SQIVND (reference sequence). This CDR3 contains 15 residues. Trimming removed 5 bases from V and 3 bases from J; junction bases left unmatched: 6.

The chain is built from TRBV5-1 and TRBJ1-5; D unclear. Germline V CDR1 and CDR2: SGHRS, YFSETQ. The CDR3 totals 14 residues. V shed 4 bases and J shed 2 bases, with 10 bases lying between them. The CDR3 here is CASSAAGGNQPQHF. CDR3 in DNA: TGCGCCAGCAGCGCCGCCGGGGGCAATCAGCCCCAGCATTTT.

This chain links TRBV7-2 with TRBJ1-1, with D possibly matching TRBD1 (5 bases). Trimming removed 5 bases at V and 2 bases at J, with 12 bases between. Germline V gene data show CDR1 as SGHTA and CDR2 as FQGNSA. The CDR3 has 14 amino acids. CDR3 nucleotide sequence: TGTGCCAGCAGCCAACAAACAGGAAACACTGAAGCTTTCTTT. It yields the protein CASSQQTGNTEAFF.

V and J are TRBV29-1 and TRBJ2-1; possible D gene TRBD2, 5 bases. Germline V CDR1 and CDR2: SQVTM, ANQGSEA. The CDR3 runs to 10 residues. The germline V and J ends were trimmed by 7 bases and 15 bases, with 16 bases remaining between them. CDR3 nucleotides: TGCAGCGCCGGTGAGGGTTTTACGTTCTTC. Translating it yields CSAGEGFTFF.

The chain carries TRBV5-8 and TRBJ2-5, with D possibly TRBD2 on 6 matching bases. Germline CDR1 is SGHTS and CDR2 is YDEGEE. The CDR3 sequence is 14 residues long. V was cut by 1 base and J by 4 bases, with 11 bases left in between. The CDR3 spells CASSLLEGGETQYF. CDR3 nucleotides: TGTGCCAGCAGCTTGTTGGAGGGCGGAGAGACCCAGTACTTC.

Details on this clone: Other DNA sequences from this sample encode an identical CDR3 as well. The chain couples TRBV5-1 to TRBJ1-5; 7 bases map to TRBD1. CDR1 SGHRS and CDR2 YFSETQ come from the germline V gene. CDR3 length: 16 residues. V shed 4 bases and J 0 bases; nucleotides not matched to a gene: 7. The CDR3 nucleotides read TGCGCCAGCAGCCTGGCAGGGGGGGATAGCAATCAGCCCCAGCATTTT. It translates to CASSLAGGDSNQPQHF.

The CDR3 protein is CASTRGGFGNTIYF. The DNA for the CDR3 is TGTGCCAGCACCCGAGGGGGCTTTGGAAACACCATATATTTT. The V call is TRBV6-5, the J call TRBJ1-3; 7 bases agree with TRBD1. This CDR3 has 14 amino acids. After removal of 7 bases from V and 3 bases from J, the junction contained 6 bases not matched to a gene. The V gene's germline CDR1 is MNHEY and CDR2 SVGAGI.

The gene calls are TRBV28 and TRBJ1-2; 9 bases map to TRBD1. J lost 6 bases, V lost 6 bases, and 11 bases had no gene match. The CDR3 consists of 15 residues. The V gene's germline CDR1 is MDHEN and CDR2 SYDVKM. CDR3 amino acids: CASSPLGQGNHGYTF. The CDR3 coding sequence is TGTGCCAGCAGCCCCCTCGGACAGGGGAACCATGGCTACACCTTC.

CDR3 nucleotides: TGTGCCAGCAGCTTAACTGGGGCCCAGGGGCGGGCTAACTATGGCTACACCTTC. It codes for CASSLTGAQGRANYGYTF. The chain couples TRBV7-2 to TRBJ1-2, with D perhaps TRBD1 (6 bases). Germline loops: CDR1 SGHTA, CDR2 FQGNSA. The V end lost 2 bases, the J end lost 0 bases, and 19 bases lay between the germline ends. This CDR3 region has 18 residues.

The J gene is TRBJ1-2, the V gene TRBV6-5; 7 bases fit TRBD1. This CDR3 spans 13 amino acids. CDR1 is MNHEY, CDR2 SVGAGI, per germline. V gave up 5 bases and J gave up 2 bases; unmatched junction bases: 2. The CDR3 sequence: CASSRGGNYGYTF. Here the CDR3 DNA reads TGTGCCAGCAGTCGAGGGGGCAACTATGGCTACACCTTC.

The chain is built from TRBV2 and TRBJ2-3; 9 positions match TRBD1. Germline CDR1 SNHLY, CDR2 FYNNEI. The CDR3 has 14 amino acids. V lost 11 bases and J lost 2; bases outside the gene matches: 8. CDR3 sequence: CAGLTGGLTDTQYF. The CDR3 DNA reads TGTGCCGGGCTGACAGGGGGACTCACAGATACGCAGTATTTT.

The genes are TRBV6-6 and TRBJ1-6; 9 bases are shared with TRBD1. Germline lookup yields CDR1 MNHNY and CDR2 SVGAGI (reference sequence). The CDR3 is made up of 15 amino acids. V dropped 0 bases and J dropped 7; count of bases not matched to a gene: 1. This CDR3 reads CASSYSGQGNSPLHF. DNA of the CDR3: TGTGCCAGCAGTTACTCGGGACAGGGAAATTCACCCCTCCACTTT.

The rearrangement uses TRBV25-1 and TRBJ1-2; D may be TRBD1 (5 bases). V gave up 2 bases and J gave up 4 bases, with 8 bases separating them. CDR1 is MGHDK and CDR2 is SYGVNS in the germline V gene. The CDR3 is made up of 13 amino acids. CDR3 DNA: TGTGCCAGCAGTGAACCCCAGGGCTATGGCTACACCTTC. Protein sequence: CASSEPQGYGYTF.

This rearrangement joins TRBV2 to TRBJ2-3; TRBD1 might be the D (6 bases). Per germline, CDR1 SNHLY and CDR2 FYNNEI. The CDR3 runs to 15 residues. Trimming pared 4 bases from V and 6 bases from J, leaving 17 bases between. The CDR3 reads CASSAGGQGRDTQYF. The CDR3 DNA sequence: TGTGCCAGCAGTGCGGGTGGCCAGGGGCGCGATACGCAGTATTTT. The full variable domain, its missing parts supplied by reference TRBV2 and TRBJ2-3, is EPEVTQTPSHQVTQMGQEVILRCVPISNHLYFYWYRQILGQKVEFLVSFYNNEISEKSEIFDDQFSVERPDGSNFTLKIRSTKLEDSAMYFCASSAGGQGRDTQYFGPGTRLTVL.

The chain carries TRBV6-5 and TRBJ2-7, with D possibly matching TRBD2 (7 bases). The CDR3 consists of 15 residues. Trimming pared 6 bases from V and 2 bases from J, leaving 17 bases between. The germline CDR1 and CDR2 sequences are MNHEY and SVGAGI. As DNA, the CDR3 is TGTGCCAGCAGGAGGGGGGGGGACGGACCCTACGAGCAGTACTTC. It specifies CASRRGGDGPYEQYF.

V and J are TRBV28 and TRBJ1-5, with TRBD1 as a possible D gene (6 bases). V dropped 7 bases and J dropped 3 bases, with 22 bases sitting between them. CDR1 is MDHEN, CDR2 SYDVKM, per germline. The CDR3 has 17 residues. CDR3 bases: TGTGCCAGCACTCCACCGACAGGAACCGAGGACAATCAGCCCCAGCATTTT. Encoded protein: CASTPPTGTEDNQPQHF.

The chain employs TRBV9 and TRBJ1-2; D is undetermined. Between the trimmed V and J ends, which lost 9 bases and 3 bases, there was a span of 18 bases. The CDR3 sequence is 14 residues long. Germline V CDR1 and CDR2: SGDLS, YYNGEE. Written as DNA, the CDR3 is TGTGCCACCTTGGTGGGTCGGAACGACTATGGCTACACCTTC. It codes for CATLVGRNDYGYTF.

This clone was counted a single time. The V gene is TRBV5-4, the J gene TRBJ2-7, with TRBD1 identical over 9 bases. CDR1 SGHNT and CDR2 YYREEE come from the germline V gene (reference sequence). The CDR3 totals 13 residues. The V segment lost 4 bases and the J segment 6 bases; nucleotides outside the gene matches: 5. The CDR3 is CASSRTGVAEQYF. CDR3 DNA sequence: TGTGCCAGCAGCCGGACAGGGGTGGCCGAGCAGTACTTC.

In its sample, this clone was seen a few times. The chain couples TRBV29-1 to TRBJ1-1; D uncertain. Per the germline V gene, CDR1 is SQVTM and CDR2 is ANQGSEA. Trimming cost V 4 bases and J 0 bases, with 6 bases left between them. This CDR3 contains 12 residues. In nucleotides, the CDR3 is TGCAGCGTTGGCAGAGTGAACACTGAAGCTTTCTTT. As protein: CSVGRVNTEAFF. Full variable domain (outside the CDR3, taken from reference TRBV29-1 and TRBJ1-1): SAVISQKPSRDICQRGTSLTIQCQVDSQVTMMFWYRQQPGQSLTLIATANQGSEATYESGFVIDKFPISRPNLTFSTLTVSNMSPEDSSIYLCSVGRVNTEAFFGQGTRLTVV.

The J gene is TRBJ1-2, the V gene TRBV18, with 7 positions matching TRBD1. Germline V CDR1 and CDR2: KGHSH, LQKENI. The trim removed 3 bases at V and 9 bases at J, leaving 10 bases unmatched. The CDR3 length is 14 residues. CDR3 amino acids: CASSPVLQGISYTF. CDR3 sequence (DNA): TGTGCCAGCTCACCGGTTCTACAGGGGATTAGCTACACCTTC.

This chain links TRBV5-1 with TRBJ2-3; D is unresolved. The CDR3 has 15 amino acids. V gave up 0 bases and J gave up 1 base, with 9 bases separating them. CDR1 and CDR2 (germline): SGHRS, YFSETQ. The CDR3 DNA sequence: TGCGCCAGCAGCTTGGACCTATCTGGCACAGATACGCAGTATTTT. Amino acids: CASSLDLSGTDTQYF.

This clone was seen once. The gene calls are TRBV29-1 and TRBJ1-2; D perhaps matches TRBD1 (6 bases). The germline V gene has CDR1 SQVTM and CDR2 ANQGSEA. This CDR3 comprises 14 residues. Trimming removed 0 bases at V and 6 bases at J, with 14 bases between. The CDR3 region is CSVEDMSEGDGYTF. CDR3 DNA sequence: TGCAGCGTTGAAGATATGTCAGAGGGGGATGGCTACACCTTC.

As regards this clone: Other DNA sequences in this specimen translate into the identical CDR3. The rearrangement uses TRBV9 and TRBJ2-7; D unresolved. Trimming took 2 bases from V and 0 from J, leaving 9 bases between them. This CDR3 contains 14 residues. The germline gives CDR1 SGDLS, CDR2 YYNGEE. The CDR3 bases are TGTGCCAGCAGCGTCGGACCGAGCTCCTACGAGCAGTACTTC. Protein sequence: CASSVGPSSYEQYF.

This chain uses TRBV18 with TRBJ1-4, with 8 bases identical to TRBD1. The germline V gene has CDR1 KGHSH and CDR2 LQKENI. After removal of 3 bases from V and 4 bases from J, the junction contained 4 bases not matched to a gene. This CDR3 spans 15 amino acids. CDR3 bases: TGTGCCAGCTCACCCCGGACAGGGCGTAATGAAAAACTGTTTTTT. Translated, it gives CASSPRTGRNEKLFF. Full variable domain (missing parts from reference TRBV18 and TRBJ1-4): NAGVMQNPRHLVRRRGQEARLRCSPMKGHSHVYWYRQLPEEGLKFMVYLQKENIIDESGMPKERFSAEFPKEGPSILRIQQVVRGDSAAYFCASSPRTGRNEKLFFGSGTQLSVL.

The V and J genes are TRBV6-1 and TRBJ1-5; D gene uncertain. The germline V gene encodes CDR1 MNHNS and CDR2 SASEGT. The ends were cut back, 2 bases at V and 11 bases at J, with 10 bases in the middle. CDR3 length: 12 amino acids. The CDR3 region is CASSERAKAQHF. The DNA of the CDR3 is TGTGCCAGCAGTGAAAGGGCAAAGGCCCAGCATTTT.